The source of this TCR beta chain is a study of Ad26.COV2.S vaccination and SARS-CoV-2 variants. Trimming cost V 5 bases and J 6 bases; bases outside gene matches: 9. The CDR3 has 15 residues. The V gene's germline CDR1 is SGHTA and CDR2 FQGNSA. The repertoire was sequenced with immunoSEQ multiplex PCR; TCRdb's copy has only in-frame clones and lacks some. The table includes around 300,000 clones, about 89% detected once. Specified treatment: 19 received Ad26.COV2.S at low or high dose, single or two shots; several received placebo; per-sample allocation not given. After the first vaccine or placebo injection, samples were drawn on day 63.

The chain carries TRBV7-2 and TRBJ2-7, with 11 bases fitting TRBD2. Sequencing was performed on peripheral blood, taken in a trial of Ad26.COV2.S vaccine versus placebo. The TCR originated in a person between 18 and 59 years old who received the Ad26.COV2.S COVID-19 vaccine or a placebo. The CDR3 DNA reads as TGTGCCAGCAGCGTCCGTAGCGGGAGGGCTGCCGAGCAGTACTTC. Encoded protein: CASSVRSGRAAEQYF.